A selection of T cell receptor beta chains follows, all from one sample in a study of control samples from healthy donors and cancer patients. Sequencing was performed with immunoSEQ multiplex PCR; in TCRdb, only in-frame clones are kept and a portion is missing. This sample carries some 130,000 clones, 80% to 95% of them seen once, and the ten largest clones take about 2.7%. Material for sequencing was blood. These receptors were collected from a man aged 40-49 years in good health. Each CDR3 is given with its conserved first and last residue. The D gene is left open where the match is weak.

d_gene,v_gene,CDR3aa
.,TRBV29-1,CSVVRGMNTEAFF
.,TRBV7-3,CASSPGGVNYGYTF
.,TRBV5-5,CASSFFARGAINEKLFF
.,TRBV28,CASSLWRSQVGETQYF
TRBD2,TRBV27,CASSVPGGNNEQFF
.,TRBV14,CASQGRINSPLHF
.,TRBV28,CASSQGTNTGELFF
.,TRBV5-1,CASSIQGRVAFF
.,TRBV2,CASSKDKRNSPLHF
.,TRBV5-5,CASSWRVPGELFF
TRBD1,TRBV15,CATSRVTGGETQYF
.,TRBV25-1,CASSEIGYTF
TRBD2,TRBV29-1,CSVTGTSGDNTDTQYF
.,TRBV10-3,CAISPSPRGGGDTGELFF
.,TRBV3-1/TRBV3-2,CASSPFRAYEQYF
TRBD1,TRBV29-1,CSVEEGQAAGYTF
.,TRBV7-9,CASSPPGTNSNEQFF
TRBD1,TRBV9,CASSGPGTGNGETQYF
.,TRBV23-1,CASSQPGQTDTQYF
.,TRBV18,CASSPQFPRGPEAGANVLTF
.,TRBV7-2,CASSLKGGSNQPQHF
TRBD1,TRBV18,CASSPGQGSYEQYF
.,TRBV3-1/TRBV3-2,CASTQGGGANTDTQYF
.,TRBV12-3/TRBV12-4,CASSPPTRRTQYF
.,TRBV13,CASSLGQNEQFF
.,TRBV3-1/TRBV3-2,CASSQEGTPEETQYF
.,TRBV7-2,CASSLALMSSGQPQHF
.,TRBV5-4,CASSLGATENTIYF
.,TRBV7-9,CASSRGSGSSSEQYF
.,TRBV27,CASSSRGSGYEQYF
.,TRBV24-1,CATSESGTEAYEQYF
.,TRBV5-1,CASSLTGTLGEKLFF
.,TRBV5-1,CASSKTGLYEQYF
.,TRBV7-9,CASSLGRASGEQYF
.,TRBV24-1,CATSNRGQGNQPQHF
TRBD1,TRBV5-6,CASSLGFALGQGDTQYF
.,TRBV10-3,CAISDKFWGDTRAFF
.,TRBV28,CASSLVTARRQPQHF
.,TRBV28,CASSLLGPPDYGYTF
TRBD2,TRBV5-1,CASALGLAFSTDTQYF
.,TRBV27,CASSIRASSGNTIYF
TRBD1,TRBV11-2,CASSEADRVPGYTF
.,TRBV11-1,CASSPGLHQPQHF
TRBD2,TRBV3-1/TRBV3-2,CASSPDDMTSRREQYF
.,TRBV6-5,CASRKQGGGYTF
.,TRBV5-3,CARSLTGNTEAFF
.,TRBV7-9,CASSLGGRGSSYNSPLHF
TRBD1,TRBV30,CAWSPKGANYGYTF
.,TRBV18,CASSPQGMISGNTIYF
.,TRBV5-4,CASSTGTNTIYF
.,TRBV10-3,CASRAERDNEQFF
.,TRBV30,CAWSIIVRGYNSPLHF
.,TRBV6-5,CASSYDGPYNSPLHF
TRBD1,TRBV6-5,CASSFRQGAPNEKLFF
.,TRBV6-5,CATRQDGREKLFF
.,TRBV12-3/TRBV12-4,CATGYGALGPQHF